The source of this T cell receptor (beta chain) is a study of OX40 agonist ivuxolimab in advanced cancers. Study context: The treatment was a fully human IgG2 OX40 agonist, ivuxolimab.

Data came from immunoSEQ multiplex PCR; TCRdb stores just in-frame clones and leaves some out. The sample records tens of thousands of clones, about 89% being singletons. The V gene end was trimmed by 6 bases and the J gene end by 10 bases; junction bases not matched to a gene: 6. Germline V gives CDR1 MNHNY, CDR2 SVGAGI (reference sequence). The CDR3 contains 12 residues. The specimen comprised CD4+ or CD8+ T cells sorted from blood, sampled in a trial of the OX40 agonist ivuxolimab. The clonotype originates from an adult with an advanced solid tumor such as melanoma, head and neck, liver or kidney cancer. The chain uses TRBV6-6 and TRBJ2-1; 7 bases fit TRBD2. The DNA of the CDR3 is TGTGCCAGCAGCGCCGGGACTACCGAGCAGTTCTTC. This encodes CASSAGTTEQFF.